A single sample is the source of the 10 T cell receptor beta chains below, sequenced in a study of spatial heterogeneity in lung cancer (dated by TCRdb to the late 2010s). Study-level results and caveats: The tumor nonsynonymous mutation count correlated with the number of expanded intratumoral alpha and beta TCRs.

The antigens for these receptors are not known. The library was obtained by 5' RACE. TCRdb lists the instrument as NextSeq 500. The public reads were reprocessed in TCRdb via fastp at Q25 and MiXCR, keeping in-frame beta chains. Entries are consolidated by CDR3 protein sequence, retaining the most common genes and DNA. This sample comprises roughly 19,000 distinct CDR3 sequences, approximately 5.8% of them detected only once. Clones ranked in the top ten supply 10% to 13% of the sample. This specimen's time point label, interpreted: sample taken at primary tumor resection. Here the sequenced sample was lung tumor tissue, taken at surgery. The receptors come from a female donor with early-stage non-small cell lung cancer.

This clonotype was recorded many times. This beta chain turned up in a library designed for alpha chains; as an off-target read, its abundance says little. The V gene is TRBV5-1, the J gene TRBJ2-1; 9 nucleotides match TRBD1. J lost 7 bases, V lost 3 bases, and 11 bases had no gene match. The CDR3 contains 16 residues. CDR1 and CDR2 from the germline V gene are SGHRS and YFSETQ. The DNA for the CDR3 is TGCGCCAGCAGCTCAGAGGGACAGGGAATAAGAAATGAGCAGTTCTTC. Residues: CASSSEGQGIRNEQFF.

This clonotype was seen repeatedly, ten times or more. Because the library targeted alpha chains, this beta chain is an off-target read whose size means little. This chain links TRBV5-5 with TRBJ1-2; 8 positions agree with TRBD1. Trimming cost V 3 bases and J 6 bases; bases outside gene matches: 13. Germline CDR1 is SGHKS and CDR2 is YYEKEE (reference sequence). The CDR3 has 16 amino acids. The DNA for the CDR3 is TGTGCCAGCAGCTCAATTCAGGGGGCGGCCTATAATGGCTACACCTTC. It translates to CASSSIQGAAYNGYTF.

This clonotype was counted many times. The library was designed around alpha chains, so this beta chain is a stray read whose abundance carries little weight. The DNA for the CDR3 is TGTGCCAGTACCCCCGGGACAGATTCTCAGCCCCAGCATTTT. It specifies CASTPGTDSQPQHF. V is TRBV10-3 and J is TRBJ1-5; 7 bases map to TRBD1. CDR3 length equals 14 residues. The J segment lost 6 bases and the V segment lost 10 bases, leaving 12 bases of the junction unmatched. Germline V gene data show CDR1 as ENHRY and CDR2 as SYGVKD.

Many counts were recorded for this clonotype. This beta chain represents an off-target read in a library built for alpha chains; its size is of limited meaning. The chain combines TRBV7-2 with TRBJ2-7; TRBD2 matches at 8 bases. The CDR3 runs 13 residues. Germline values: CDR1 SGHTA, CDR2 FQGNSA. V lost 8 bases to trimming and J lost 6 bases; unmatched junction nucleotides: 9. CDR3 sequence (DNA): TGTGCCAGCCGTCGGGGGGGCGAATCCGAGCAGTACTTC. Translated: CASRRGGESEQYF.

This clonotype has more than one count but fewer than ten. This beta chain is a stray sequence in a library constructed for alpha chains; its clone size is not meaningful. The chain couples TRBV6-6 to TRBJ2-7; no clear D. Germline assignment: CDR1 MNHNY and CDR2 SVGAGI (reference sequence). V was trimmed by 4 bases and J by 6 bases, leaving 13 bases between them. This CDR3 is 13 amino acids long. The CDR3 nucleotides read TGTGCCAGCAGTTCCGTACCGTATCGCGAGCAGTACTTC. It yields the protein CASSSVPYREQYF.

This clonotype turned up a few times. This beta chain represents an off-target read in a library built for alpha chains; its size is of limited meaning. The DNA for the CDR3 is TGTGCCAGCAGCTTACTCCGGCGTGGGGGGGAGCAGTACTTC. Its translation is CASSLLRRGGEQYF. This chain uses TRBV7-9 with TRBJ2-7, with D possibly TRBD2 on 6 matching bases. CDR1 is SEHNR and CDR2 is FQNEAQ in the germline V gene (reference sequence). V shed 2 bases and J shed 7 bases, with 15 bases lying between them. This CDR3 comprises 14 residues.

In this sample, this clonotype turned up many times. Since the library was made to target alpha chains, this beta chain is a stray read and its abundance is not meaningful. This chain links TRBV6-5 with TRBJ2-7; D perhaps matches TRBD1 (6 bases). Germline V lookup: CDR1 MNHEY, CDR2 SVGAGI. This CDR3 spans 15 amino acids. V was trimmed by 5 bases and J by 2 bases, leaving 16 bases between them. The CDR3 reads CASSTMGTRTYEQYF. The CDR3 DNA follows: TGTGCCAGCAGTACGATGGGGACAAGGACCTACGAGCAGTACTTC.

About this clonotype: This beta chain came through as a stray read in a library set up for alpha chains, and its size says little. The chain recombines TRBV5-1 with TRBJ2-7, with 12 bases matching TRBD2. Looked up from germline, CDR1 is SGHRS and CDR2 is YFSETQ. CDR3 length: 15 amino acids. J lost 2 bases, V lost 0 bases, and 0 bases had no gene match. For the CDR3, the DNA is TGCGCCAGCAGCTTGGCTAGCGGGAGGGCCTACGAGCAGTACTTC. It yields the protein CASSLASGRAYEQYF.

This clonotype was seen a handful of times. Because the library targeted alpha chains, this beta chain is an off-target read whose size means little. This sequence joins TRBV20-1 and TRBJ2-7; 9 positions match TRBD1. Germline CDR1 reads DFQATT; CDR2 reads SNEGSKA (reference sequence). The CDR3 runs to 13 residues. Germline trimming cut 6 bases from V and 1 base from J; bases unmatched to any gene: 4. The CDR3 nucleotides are TGCAGTGCCCTGGGACAGGGTTCCTACGAGCAGTACTTC. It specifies CSALGQGSYEQYF.

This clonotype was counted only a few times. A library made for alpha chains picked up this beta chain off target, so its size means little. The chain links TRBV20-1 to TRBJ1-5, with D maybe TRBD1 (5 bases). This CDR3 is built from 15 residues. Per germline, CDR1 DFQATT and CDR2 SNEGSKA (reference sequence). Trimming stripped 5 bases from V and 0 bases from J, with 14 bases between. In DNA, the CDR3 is TGCAGTGCTGGGGAAGACAGCTATAGCAATCAGCCCCAGCATTTT. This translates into CSAGEDSYSNQPQHF.